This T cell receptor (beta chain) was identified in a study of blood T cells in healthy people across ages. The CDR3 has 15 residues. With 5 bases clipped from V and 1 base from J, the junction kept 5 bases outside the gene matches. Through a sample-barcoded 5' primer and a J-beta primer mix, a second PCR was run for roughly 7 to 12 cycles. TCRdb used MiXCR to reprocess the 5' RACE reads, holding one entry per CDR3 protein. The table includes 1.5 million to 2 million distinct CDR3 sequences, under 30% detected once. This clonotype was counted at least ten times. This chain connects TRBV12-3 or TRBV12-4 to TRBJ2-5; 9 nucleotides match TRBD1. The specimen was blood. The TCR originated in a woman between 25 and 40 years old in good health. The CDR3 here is CASSPGTGSQETQYF. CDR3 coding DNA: TGTGCCAGCAGTCCCGGGACAGGGAGCCAAGAGACCCAGTACTTC.